A selection of T cell receptor beta chains follows, all from one sample in a study of T cell responses to AZD1222 COVID-19 vaccine. Only in-frame clones appear in the TCRdb table, and some are missing; sequencing was by immunoSEQ multiplex PCR. The sample has 80,000 or so clones, about 90% seen once. Source: peripheral blood, taken on day 0 of AZD1222 vaccination. These receptors all stem from an adult in good health. CDR3s include the opening cysteine and the closing phenylalanine or tryptophan. Fields, in order: D gene, V gene, clone size, J gene, CDR3 protein, CDR3 DNA. D genes are given only for firm matches. The size field is filled for only some rows; it gives once, few, many or a size class.

>-|TRBV10-3|-|TRBJ1-2
CAISESASGYTF
TGTGCCATCAGTGAGTCCGCGTCTGGCTACACCTTC
>TRBD2|TRBV9|once|TRBJ2-1
CASSVGGGSGNYNEQFF
TGTGCCAGCAGCGTAGGAGGTGGTAGCGGGAACTACAATGAGCAGTTCTTC
>-|TRBV29-1|-|TRBJ1-4
CSARNEKLFF
TGCAGCGCTCGTAATGAAAAACTGTTTTTT
>-|TRBV7-2|-|TRBJ1-1
CASSLHPMNTEAFF
TGTGCCAGCAGCTTACACCCCATGAACACTGAAGCTTTCTTT
>TRBD1|TRBV19|-|TRBJ1-2
CASSIQGAVNYGYTF
TGTGCCAGTAGTATCCAGGGGGCAGTCAACTATGGCTACACCTTC
>TRBD1|TRBV7-9|-|TRBJ1-2
CASSLGTGASYGYTF
TGTGCCAGCAGTTTGGGGACAGGGGCAAGCTATGGCTACACCTTC
>-|TRBV5-1|-|TRBJ2-3
CASSSSSTDTQYF
TGCGCCAGCAGCTCGTCTAGCACAGATACGCAGTATTTT
>-|TRBV5-1|-|TRBJ2-7
CASSLGTTASYEQYF
TGCGCCAGCAGCTTGGGGACTACCGCGTCCTACGAGCAGTACTTC
>TRBD1|TRBV19|-|TRBJ2-5
CASSTDRGYETQYF
TGTGCCAGTAGTACGGACAGGGGTTACGAGACCCAGTACTTC
>-|TRBV6-5|-|TRBJ1-4
CASSYSEGTNEKLFF
TGTGCCAGCAGTTACTCGGAGGGAACTAATGAAAAACTGTTTTTT
>-|TRBV7-2|few|TRBJ1-1
CASSLQGDTEAFF
TGTGCCAGCAGCTTACAGGGAGACACTGAAGCTTTCTTT
>-|TRBV25-1|-|TRBJ2-7
CASSDPGARGYEQYF
TGTGCCAGCAGTGACCCCGGGGCAAGAGGCTACGAGCAGTACTTC
>TRBD1|TRBV6-2/TRBV6-3|once|TRBJ1-5
CASSYVAGDRARPNQPQHF
TGTGCCAGCAGTTACGTTGCCGGGGACAGGGCCCGACCCAATCAGCCCCAGCATTTT
>TRBD2|TRBV5-4|once|TRBJ2-7
CASSVSSGTVKGEQYF
TGTGCCAGCAGCGTCTCTAGCGGGACGGTCAAAGGGGAGCAGTACTTC
>-|TRBV9|-|TRBJ1-5
CASSVAGGQPQHF
TGTGCCAGCAGCGTAGCAGGAGGTCAGCCCCAGCATTTT
>-|TRBV7-8|-|TRBJ1-5
CASSSRDDNQPQHF
TGTGCCAGCAGCTCCCGGGACGACAATCAGCCCCAGCATTTT
>-|TRBV6-1|-|TRBJ1-1
CASREARPGYEAFF
TGTGCCAGCAGAGAAGCTAGACCTGGGTATGAAGCTTTCTTT
>-|TRBV3-1/TRBV3-2|-|TRBJ2-5
CASSLSGGPIKTQYF
TGTGCCAGCAGCCTATCAGGAGGGCCAATAAAGACCCAGTACTTC
>-|TRBV19|few|TRBJ2-7
CASSTPGTYHEQYF
TGTGCCAGTAGTACACCCGGGACCTACCACGAGCAGTACTTC
>TRBD1|TRBV10-3|-|TRBJ1-1
CAISSGGNTEAFF
TGTGCCATCAGTTCAGGGGGGAACACTGAAGCTTTCTTT
>-|TRBV9|-|TRBJ1-4
CASSGGPTTNEKLFF
TGTGCCAGCAGCGGCGGGCCAACAACTAATGAAAAACTGTTTTTT
>TRBD1|TRBV30|-|TRBJ1-2
CAWSDRGDGYTF
TGTGCCTGGAGTGACAGGGGGGATGGCTACACCTTC
>TRBD2|TRBV29-1|-|TRBJ2-7
CSVDGLAGGYEQYF
TGCAGCGTTGATGGACTAGCGGGAGGCTACGAGCAGTACTTC
>TRBD1|TRBV5-1|-|TRBJ1-2
CASSLPTGQGLGYTF
TGCGCCAGCAGCTTGCCCACGGGACAGGGCTTGGGCTACACCTTC
>-|TRBV6-2/TRBV6-3|-|TRBJ2-7
CASSPLGRNQEQYF
TGTGCCAGCAGTCCCCTCGGCCGTAACCAGGAGCAGTACTTC
>-|TRBV6-5|-|TRBJ1-2
CASSSFLGAAYGYTF
TGTGCCAGCAGTTCCTTCCTCGGTGCTGCCTATGGCTACACCTTC
>-|TRBV7-2|-|TRBJ2-1
CASSLAAGNLYNEQFF
TGTGCCAGCAGCTTAGCCGCCGGGAACCTCTACAATGAGCAGTTCTTC
>TRBD1|TRBV4-2|-|TRBJ1-2
CASSQGEHRGDYGYTF
TGTGCCAGCAGCCAGGGTGAACACAGGGGGGACTATGGCTACACCTTC
>TRBD2|TRBV7-2|-|TRBJ2-1
CASSHRLAEYNEQFF
TGTGCCAGCAGCCACAGACTAGCGGAATACAATGAGCAGTTCTTC
>TRBD2|TRBV5-1|-|TRBJ2-5
CASSRTSGSVGGKTQYF
TGCGCCAGCAGCAGGACTAGCGGGAGTGTCGGGGGGAAGACCCAGTACTTC
>TRBD1|TRBV30|once|TRBJ2-2
CAWMGRGTTNTGELFF
TGTGCCTGGATGGGCAGGGGGACAACGAACACCGGGGAGCTGTTTTTT
>TRBD1|TRBV18|-|TRBJ2-1
CASSLTGWNEQFF
TGTGCCAGCTCACTGACAGGGTGGAATGAGCAGTTCTTC
>TRBD2|TRBV6-6|-|TRBJ2-3
CASSSGLAGEDTQYF
TGTGCCAGCAGTAGCGGACTAGCGGGAGAGGATACGCAGTATTTT
>-|TRBV7-2|few|TRBJ2-5
CASSLGLQETQYF
TGTGCCAGCAGCTTAGGCCTGCAAGAGACCCAGTACTTC
>-|TRBV29-1|-|TRBJ2-7
CSVVEQAYEQYF
TGCAGCGTTGTAGAACAGGCGTACGAGCAGTACTTC
>TRBD1|TRBV6-5|-|TRBJ1-5
CASSSTGAGQPQHF
TGTGCCAGCAGTTCGACAGGGGCCGGTCAGCCCCAGCATTTT
>TRBD1|TRBV24-1|-|TRBJ2-5
CATSDPGTGKETQYF
TGTGCCACCAGTGACCCCGGGACAGGGAAAGAGACCCAGTACTTC
>TRBD2|TRBV19|-|TRBJ2-5
CASSIGTSEETQYF
TGTGCCAGTAGTATAGGGACTAGCGAAGAGACCCAGTACTTC
>TRBD2|TRBV2|-|TRBJ2-3
CASSDASGSPDTQYF
TGTGCCAGCAGTGATGCTAGCGGGAGCCCAGATACGCAGTATTTT
>-|TRBV2|-|TRBJ1-1
CASREGFATEAFF
TGTGCCAGCAGAGAGGGGTTTGCCACTGAAGCTTTCTTT
>TRBD2|TRBV9|-|TRBJ2-3
CASSVAITSGTQYF
TGTGCCAGCAGCGTAGCGATCACTAGCGGTACGCAGTATTTT
>-|TRBV29-1|-|TRBJ1-4
CSVVQGVGEKLFF
TGCAGCGTTGTTCAGGGAGTAGGGGAAAAACTGTTTTTT
>-|TRBV4-3|-|TRBJ1-5
CASSQDLEGWAQPQHF
TGCGCCAGCAGCCAAGACCTGGAGGGGTGGGCTCAGCCCCAGCATTTT
>TRBD1|TRBV3-1/TRBV3-2|-|TRBJ2-7
CASSSPGTEYEQYF
TGTGCCAGCAGCTCTCCCGGGACAGAGTACGAGCAGTACTTC
>TRBD1|TRBV6-2/TRBV6-3|-|TRBJ2-5
CASSYSRRDSRGQETQYF
TGTGCCAGCAGTTACTCCCGTCGGGACAGCCGGGGACAAGAGACCCAGTACTTC
>TRBD1|TRBV7-2|-|TRBJ1-2
CASSRGPGGRGYTF
TGTGCCAGCAGCAGGGGCCCAGGGGGAAGGGGCTACACCTTC
>TRBD1|TRBV12-5|-|TRBJ1-3
CASGLATRGVLSGNTIYF
TGTGCTAGTGGTTTGGCCACCAGGGGGGTCCTCTCTGGAAACACCATATATTTT
>-|TRBV15|few|TRBJ1-1
CATQANTEAFF
TGTGCCACCCAAGCGAACACTGAAGCTTTCTTT
>-|TRBV9|few|TRBJ1-2
CATSKAGNYGYTF
TGTGCCACCTCGAAGGCAGGGAACTATGGCTACACCTTC
>TRBD1|TRBV19|once|TRBJ1-6
CASKSIGTEINSPLHF
TGTGCCAGTAAGTCGATCGGGACAGAAATTAATTCACCCCTCCACTTT
>TRBD2|TRBV3-1/TRBV3-2|-|TRBJ2-7
CASSQGLAGGPEQYF
TGTGCCAGCAGCCAAGGACTAGCGGGAGGTCCCGAGCAGTACTTC
>-|TRBV7-3|once|TRBJ1-1
CASRRVGNTEAFF
TGTGCCAGCAGAAGGGTAGGGAACACTGAAGCTTTCTTT
>-|TRBV6-5|-|TRBJ1-2
CASSLNGQGGYGYTF
TGTGCCAGCAGCCTAAACGGACAAGGGGGCTATGGCTACACCTTC
>TRBD1|TRBV28|once|TRBJ1-2
CASSLSQGYYTF
TGTGCCAGCAGTTTATCACAGGGGTACTACACCTTC
>TRBD1|TRBV11-1|-|TRBJ1-5
CASSLSGTGPQPQHF
TGTGCCAGCAGCTTATCCGGGACAGGGCCTCAGCCCCAGCATTTT
>-|TRBV19|-|TRBJ1-1
CASSSLAEGTNTEAFF
TGTGCCAGTAGTAGCCTGGCTGAAGGCACCAACACTGAAGCTTTCTTT
>-|TRBV19|-|TRBJ2-1
CASTRSEFSAEQFF
TGTGCCAGTACCCGGTCTGAATTTTCCGCTGAGCAGTTCTTC
>-|TRBV15|-|TRBJ1-1
CATSREAVQVAGTEAFF
TGTGCCACCAGCAGAGAGGCTGTTCAGGTGGCGGGCACTGAAGCTTTCTTT